This TCR beta chain is drawn from a study of blood T cell repertoires in COVID-19. Across the study: Samples came from the United States, Italy and Spain, spanning acute and convalescent COVID-19. From T cells, B-cell-depleted T cells, or PBMCs came the material, which was cDNA or gDNA.

V was cut by 8 bases and J by 6 bases, with 13 bases left in between. In germline, CDR1 is MNHEY, CDR2 SVGAGI. CDR3 length: 12 amino acids. In the source study's methods: Reference gene primers were amplified, and this amplification served to estimate nucleated cell counts. Libraries were prepared by immunoSEQ multiplex PCR; TCRdb keeps only in-frame clonotypes and omits some of them. The V and J calls and the clone size are those of that table, but D and trimming were determined from the DNA. The sample yields more than 150,000 clones, more than 80% seen once. The sequenced sample was peripheral blood. This clonotype was sampled from a woman aged 40-49 years with acute or convalescent COVID-19. The chain links TRBV6-5 to TRBJ1-1; unclear D gene. DNA of the CDR3: TGTGCCAGCCAGGAGGGTTTCGCTGAAGCTTTCTTT. Translation: CASQEGFAEAFF.